One and the same sample provided the 30 T cell receptor beta chains below, sequenced in a study of cytomegalovirus exposure and HLA in healthy donors (dated by TCRdb to about 2017). The method behind the library was the immunoSEQ multiplex PCR assay. The multiplex PCR relied on a mix of 60 forward primers for TCR Vbeta segments and 13 reverse primers for TCR Jbeta segments. TCRdb's version of the immuneACCESS table is confined to in-frame rearrangements and falls short of the full clone set. An unresolved V gene accounts for under half of the shortfall where checked; the remainder is of unknown origin. For this sample there are 90,000 to 120,000 clones; about 74% appear just once. The top ten clonotypes cover about 5.2% of the sample. Sequenced: PBMCs. These receptor sequences come from a female donor in good health and CMV-seropositive.

This clone was seen only once. This rearrangement joins TRBV7-6 to TRBJ2-2; possible D gene TRBD1, 5 bases. The ends were cut back, 6 bases at V and 8 bases at J, with 16 bases in the middle. The CDR3 consists of 14 residues. The germline V gene has CDR1 SGHVS and CDR2 FNYEAQ. CDR3 DNA: TGTGCCAGCAGGATGACAGAAAGCATGGGGGAGCTGTTTTTT. This codes for CASRMTESMGELFF.

Of note for this clone: The junction and the germline gene differ at one end; a read error may be behind it. The chain joins TRBV7-9 to TRBJ1-1; D call uncertain. CDR3 length equals 17 residues. Germline V gene data show CDR1 as SEHNR and CDR2 as FQNEAQ (reference sequence). CDR3 DNA: TGTTCCAGCAGCTTAGTGGGAAGCGGACGTATGAACACTGAAGCTTTCTTT. Translating it yields CSSSLVGSGRMNTEAFF.

The chain couples TRBV9 to TRBJ2-5; 10 nucleotides line up with TRBD2. The CDR3 runs 16 residues. The trim removed 3 bases at V and 7 bases at J, leaving 12 bases unmatched. The V gene's germline CDR1 is SGDLS and CDR2 YYNGEE. DNA of the CDR3: TGTGCCAGCAGCGCGGGTCTAGCGGGAGCTGGGACGACCCAGTACTTC. This encodes CASSAGLAGAGTTQYF.

The V call is TRBV29-1, the J call TRBJ2-1, with D perhaps matching TRBD1 (5 bases). The germline V gene encodes CDR1 SQVTM and CDR2 ANQGSEA. The CDR3 runs to 14 residues. V lost 6 bases to trimming and J lost 4 bases, with 16 bases between them. The chain's CDR3 is CSVSTGQGYNEQFF. The DNA for the CDR3 is TGCAGCGTATCAACCGGCCAGGGATACAATGAGCAGTTCTTC.

The chain combines TRBV9 with TRBJ2-2, with TRBD1 identical over 11 bases. From germline, CDR1 is SGDLS and CDR2 YYNGEE. V trimming: 3 bases; J trimming: 5 bases; junction bases outside the gene matches: 3. CDR3 length: 15 amino acids. The CDR3 DNA reads TGTGCCAGCAGCGCCGGGACAGGGGGAACCGGGGAGCTGTTTTTT. Translating gives CASSAGTGGTGELFF.

The rearrangement uses TRBV4-3 and TRBJ2-1; TRBD2 aligns across 8 bases. V shed 3 bases and J 3 bases; nucleotides not matched to a gene: 13. The CDR3 has 18 residues. Germline assignment: CDR1 LGHNA and CDR2 YSLEER. In DNA form, the CDR3 reads TGCGCCAGCAGCCAGGAGGGGTCCGGGGGGGGTTACTACAATGAGCAGTTCTTC. Its translation is CASSQEGSGGGYYNEQFF.

This clone was observed a handful of times. This chain links TRBV19 with TRBJ1-1; the match to TRBD1 covers 7 bases. Germline V gene lookup returns CDR1 LNHDA and CDR2 SQIVND (reference sequence). J gave up 11 bases and V 4 bases, and 16 bases lay outside the gene matches. The CDR3 is made up of 15 amino acids. CDR3 sequence reads: CASSNIRTGVIAAFF. The CDR3 DNA is TGTGCCAGTAGTAACATTCGCACAGGGGTTATTGCCGCTTTCTTT.

CDR3 region: CASRRGGAEDTQYF. CDR3 DNA sequence: TGTGCCAGTAGACGAGGGGGCGCGGAAGATACGCAGTATTTT. The chain has TRBV6-1 and TRBJ2-3, with TRBD1 identical over 7 bases. Unmatched junction bases numbered 11, after V lost 9 bases and J lost 5 bases. Germline-derived CDR1 and CDR2 are MNHNS and SASEGT. The CDR3 is made up of 14 amino acids.

J is TRBJ2-1 and V is TRBV6-5; 7 bases agree with TRBD2. Per the germline V gene, CDR1 is MNHEY and CDR2 is SVGAGI. CDR3 length equals 14 residues. With V trimmed by 8 bases and J by 0 bases, 4 bases remained unmatched. Here the CDR3 DNA reads TGTGCCAGCCGGGAGCGGGGCTCCTACAATGAGCAGTTCTTC. It specifies CASRERGSYNEQFF.

The gene calls are TRBV30 and TRBJ2-7; D might be TRBD2 (7 bases). Germline lookup yields CDR1 GTSNPN and CDR2 SVGIG (reference sequence). Trimming removed 3 bases at V and 4 bases at J, with 16 bases between. This CDR3 has 14 residues. CDR3: CAWSLGGGAYEQYF. Here the CDR3 DNA reads TGTGCCTGGAGCCTGGGGGGGGGCGCGTACGAGCAGTACTTC.

V usage is TRBV18 and J usage is TRBJ2-7; 8 positions agree with TRBD2. Germline CDR1 is KGHSH and CDR2 is LQKENI. V was pared by 4 bases and J by 2 bases, with 16 bases of the junction left unmatched. This CDR3 comprises 18 residues. The chain's CDR3 is CASSLTAGGPNDAYEQYF. The CDR3 coding sequence is TGTGCCAGCTCACTAACCGCGGGGGGCCCTAACGACGCCTACGAGCAGTACTTC.

The chain links TRBV5-1 to TRBJ2-4, with 10 bases that match TRBD1. This CDR3 is built from 14 residues. Germline V gene sequence: CDR1 SGHRS, CDR2 YFSETQ. Trimming took 4 bases from V and 7 from J; bases not matched to a gene: 5. Written as DNA, the CDR3 is TGCGCCAGCAGCCCAGGGACAGGGGTCAACATTCAGTACTTC. Residues: CASSPGTGVNIQYF.

The CDR3 coding sequence is TGCGCCAGCAGCCAAGATCTTACAACTACTAACTATGGCTACACCTTC. Translating gives CASSQDLTTTNYGYTF. The chain joins TRBV4-1 to TRBJ1-2; no reliable D call. Per germline, CDR1 MGHRA and CDR2 YSYEKL. V lost 0 bases and J 0 bases, leaving 11 bases between the germline ends. The CDR3 runs 16 residues.

The V and J genes are TRBV7-6 and TRBJ1-3, with D perhaps TRBD1 (6 bases). Germline lookup yields CDR1 SGHVS and CDR2 FNYEAQ. The CDR3 totals 15 residues. The germline V and J ends were trimmed by 2 bases and 2 bases, with 10 bases remaining between them. In DNA, the CDR3 is TGTGCCAGCAGCTTACTGGACAGTACTGGAAACACCATATATTTT. This gives the protein CASSLLDSTGNTIYF.

This clone has a single count. DNA of the CDR3: TGTGCCAGCATGCGTCGTGGCGGGGTACAAGAGACCCAGTACTTC. It codes for CASMRRGGVQETQYF. V usage is TRBV2 and J usage is TRBJ2-5, with D perhaps matching TRBD2 (6 bases). Trimming shortened V by 7 bases and J by 2 bases, and 17 bases separated the two germline ends. The CDR3 spans 15 residues. Germline V gene sequence: CDR1 SNHLY, CDR2 FYNNEI.

This clone has just one count. As DNA, the CDR3 is TGCAGTGCTAGATACTACTATGGCTACACCTTC. This sequence encodes CSARYYYGYTF. The chain joins TRBV20-1 to TRBJ1-2; D remains ambiguous. V lost 2 bases to trimming and J lost 3 bases, with 4 bases between them. CDR3 length equals 11 residues. Germline lookup yields CDR1 DFQATT and CDR2 SNEGSKA (reference sequence).

This rearrangement joins TRBV11-2 to TRBJ2-1, with 12 bases aligning to TRBD2. Germline assignment: CDR1 SGHAT and CDR2 FQNNGV. With 5 bases clipped from V and 7 bases from J, the junction kept 6 bases outside the gene matches. The CDR3 contains 15 residues. CDR3 bases: TGTGCCAGCAGCCCTAGCGGGGGGGTTTTTAATGAGCAGTTCTTC. Residues: CASSPSGGVFNEQFF.

The J gene is TRBJ2-3, the V gene TRBV11-2, with a weak D call TRBD2 (5 bases). With 3 bases removed from V and 6 bases from J, the gap between germline ends came to 16 bases. The CDR3 covers 15 residues. Germline V lookup: CDR1 SGHAT, CDR2 FQNNGV. The CDR3 is CASSLGSVGKDTQYF. CDR3 in DNA: TGTGCCAGCAGCTTGGGGAGTGTGGGGAAGGATACGCAGTATTTT.

The V call is TRBV27, the J call TRBJ2-1; TRBD2 agrees at 11 bases. CDR1 is MNHEY and CDR2 is SMNVEV in the germline V gene (reference sequence). After removal of 4 bases from V and 7 bases from J, the junction contained 6 bases not matched to a gene. The CDR3 contains 15 residues. As DNA, the CDR3 is TGTGCCAGCAGTTATGGGCTAGCGGGAGGTAATGAGCAGTTCTTC. Protein: CASSYGLAGGNEQFF.

This CDR3 reads CASSPPMRTGVSMNTEAFF. The CDR3 coding sequence is TGTGCCAGCAGCCCACCGATGAGGACAGGGGTTTCTATGAACACTGAAGCTTTCTTT. The rearrangement links TRBV2 to TRBJ1-1, with 9 bases matching TRBD1. The germline gives CDR1 SNHLY, CDR2 FYNNEI. The CDR3 covers 19 residues. Trimming took 6 bases from V and 0 from J; bases not matched to a gene: 17.

V usage is TRBV28 and J usage is TRBJ1-6, with 8 bases aligning to TRBD1. V shed 2 bases and J 3 bases; nucleotides not matched to a gene: 6. Germline values: CDR1 MDHEN, CDR2 SYDVKM. This CDR3 contains 17 residues. The CDR3: CASSLPRTGFYNSPLHF. CDR3 DNA sequence: TGTGCCAGCAGTTTACCCCGGACAGGGTTCTATAATTCACCCCTCCACTTT.

This chain connects TRBV15 to TRBJ2-7; TRBD1 matches at 7 bases. This CDR3 comprises 14 residues. Per the germline V gene, CDR1 is LNHNV and CDR2 is YYDKDF (reference sequence). The V gene end was trimmed by 1 base and the J gene end by 6 bases; junction bases not matched to a gene: 6. This CDR3 is CATSRGGGPAEQYF. CDR3 DNA sequence: TGTGCCACCAGCAGAGGAGGGGGCCCGGCCGAGCAGTACTTC.

The rearrangement uses TRBV30 and TRBJ2-5; TRBD1 matches at 8 bases. Germline assignment: CDR1 GTSNPN and CDR2 SVGIG (reference sequence). V lost 5 bases to trimming and J lost 5 bases; unmatched junction nucleotides: 7. The CDR3 contains 13 residues. This CDR3 reads CAWGQGTTETQYF. Written as DNA, the CDR3 is TGTGCCTGGGGACAGGGAACGACGGAGACCCAGTACTTC.

The chain employs TRBV27 and TRBJ1-6; D is uncertain. The CDR3 is made up of 15 amino acids. V dropped 7 bases and J dropped 9 bases, with 19 bases sitting between them. Germline values: CDR1 MNHEY, CDR2 SMNVEV (reference sequence). The CDR3 nucleotides are TGTGCCAGCACCGGAAGCGGGAAGATGAGTTCACCCCTCCACTTT. Its protein is CASTGSGKMSSPLHF.

The chain couples TRBV4-3 to TRBJ2-6; the match to TRBD1 covers 8 bases. J lost 4 bases, V lost 0 bases, and 20 bases had no gene match. CDR3 size: 22 residues. CDR1 is LGHNA, CDR2 YSLEER, per germline. The CDR3 DNA reads TGCGCCAGCAGCCAAGATCTAGTGACAGGGGATTCCCTCTTCAAGGGGGCCAACGTCCTGACTTTC. It codes for CASSQDLVTGDSLFKGANVLTF.

This clone was found a few times. This rearrangement joins TRBV28 to TRBJ1-3; a weak D match, TRBD1 (5 bases). CDR3 length: 14 amino acids. The germline gives CDR1 MDHEN, CDR2 SYDVKM. The ends were cut back, 10 bases at V and 0 bases at J, with 13 bases in the middle. DNA of the CDR3: TGTGCCACGGTTGGGGGGATCTCTGGAAACACCATATATTTT. Protein sequence: CATVGGISGNTIYF.

This chain connects TRBV5-5 to TRBJ2-3, with D hard to call. The germline gives CDR1 SGHKS, CDR2 YYEKEE (reference sequence). The V end lost 0 bases, the J end lost 3 bases, and 14 bases lay between the germline ends. This CDR3 has 16 amino acids. The CDR3 protein is CASSLAWLVGTDTQYF. The CDR3 nucleotides are TGTGCCAGCAGCTTGGCCTGGCTGGTTGGTACAGATACGCAGTATTTT. Full variable domain (outside the CDR3, taken from reference TRBV5-5 and TRBJ2-3): DAGVTQSPTHLIKTRGQQVTLRCSPISGHKSVSWYQQVLGQGPQFIFQYYEKEERGRGNFPDRFSARQFPNYSSELNVNALLLGDSALYLCASSLAWLVGTDTQYFGPGTRLTVL.

The chain uses TRBV6-1 and TRBJ1-5, with D perhaps matching TRBD1 (6 bases). Germline lookup yields CDR1 MNHNS and CDR2 SASEGT. V was trimmed by 6 bases and J by 3 bases, leaving 15 bases between them. The CDR3 loop spans 15 amino acids. Written as DNA, the CDR3 is TGTGCCAGCAGCGGAATAAAGGGGGTCAATCAGCCCCAGCATTTT. Translation: CASSGIKGVNQPQHF.

This clone was observed a few times. The V call is TRBV6-5, the J call TRBJ2-1, with a weak D call TRBD1 (6 bases). V lost 10 bases and J 0 bases, leaving 16 bases between the germline ends. CDR1 is MNHEY, CDR2 SVGAGI, per germline. This CDR3 is built from 15 residues. The CDR3 reads CATKFDRSSYNEQFF. The CDR3 region has the DNA TGTGCCACCAAATTCGACAGGAGCTCCTACAATGAGCAGTTCTTC.

This clone was observed a single time. The V gene is TRBV6-6, the J gene TRBJ2-7, with 8 bases aligning to TRBD2. The junction had 7 bases not matched to a gene; V was cut back by 2 bases and J by 1 base. Germline assignment: CDR1 MNHNY and CDR2 SVGAGI (reference sequence). The CDR3 contains 16 residues. The CDR3 protein is CASSYGAPSGSYEQYF. Here the CDR3 DNA reads TGTGCCAGCAGTTACGGGGCGCCTAGCGGGTCCTACGAGCAGTACTTC.